The text below deals with one T cell receptor beta chain. Its antigen remains unidentified. Per-base quality was not reported, and no clone a single base away is much larger than it. These data belong to a study of cytomegalovirus exposure and HLA in healthy donors (dated by TCRdb to between 2016 and 2019). The study in broad terms: An earlier analysis of about 530 of the donors reported 250 to 300 Gb of sequence data and 90 million to 120 million unique TCR beta sequences obtained from roughly 170 million T cells. Several DR-DQ haplotypes were treated as single units for association and clustering because of strong linkage in the cohort. The study combined high-throughput TCR immunosequencing, statistical association of individual TCRs with disease status, and machine learning to predict cytomegalovirus infection status. The study aimed to test whether signatures of past pathogen exposure could be identified by cataloging public T cell receptors. HLA typing included class I and class II loci at four-digit resolution. Of the roughly 400 genotyped donors, 81% fell in the genetic ancestry cluster associated with self-reported Caucasian donors. To decide whether each TCR beta V gene segment behaved as functional or pseudogenic, an earlier analysis of over 500 of the donors relied on high-throughput TCR beta sequencing. Among some 400 genotyped donors of the cohort, an average of approximately 200,000 unique TCR beta nucleotide sequences was sequenced per donor, of which about 19% were non-productive. In a later analysis, previously published TCR beta repertoires from 500 to 750 donors were re-analyzed and high-resolution HLA genotyping was added so that TCR occurrence patterns could be studied. About 310 gigabases of sequencing data and 70 million to 100 million unique TCR sequences were included in an early release covering over 600 HLA-typed donors. Along with the approximately 650-subject first cohort, a separate validation cohort of more than 90 different subjects was used. The T cell repertoires of about 700 subjects were profiled by immunosequencing and related to cytomegalovirus serostatus. Rather than drawing on any new phenotypic data, the later analysis identified candidate immune exposures from TCR beta sequences and the way those sequences occurred across donors. Typing coverage varied by locus: about 620-640 donors for A, B, C, DRB1 and DQB1; more than 500 for DQA1; some 610 for DPA1; roughly 470 for DPB1. Every discovery cohort repertoire had been produced on one sequencing platform. A later genetic analysis took genome-wide SNP genotypes for about three fifths of the 666 donors and used that subset as a discovery cohort. Donor age, sex, ethnicity and CMV serostatus were collected together with the repertoire data. Summary of the overall study and its limitations: Most CMV-associated TCR beta chains appeared to be HLA-restricted in a later analysis, and the HLA associations seemed to be driven largely by CMV exposure. Several of the top co-occurrence clusters appeared to be linked to parvovirus B19, influenza, CMV and Epstein-Barr virus, according to a later analysis. Some IMGT-functional V segments, including TRBV6-2 and TRBV6-3, could not be distinguished by the 87-base-pair reads and were therefore excluded. In a later genetic analysis, fewer N-insertions in productive TCRs were reported among donors in an Asian-associated ancestry cluster than the roughly 710-donor mean. Correlated functional status among segregating V segments might be attributable to linkage disequilibrium, but an unknown experimental factor could not be ruled out. An association between a missense DCLRE1C variant and V-gene and J-gene trimming of TCR beta chains was found in a later genetic analysis and replicated in an independent cohort. In vitro tests confirmed that a few of the cytomegalovirus-associated TCR beta chains recognize cytomegalovirus antigens. In a later analysis, the rate of TCR association differed among HLA loci, with DRB1 alleles having the most associated TCRs and HLA-C alleles having the fewest. At a false discovery rate of 0.05, a later analysis linked around 17,000 TCR beta sequences to specific HLA alleles. A further reported finding was that TCR beta sequences accurately predicted the HLA-A and HLA-B alleles for most subjects in the first cohort. A later analysis found that HLA-associated TCR beta chains were more clonally expanded and had lower generation probabilities than equally common non-associated chains. Presence/absence analyses assumed roughly uniform sequencing depth across donors, an assumption that may not hold. When HLA alleles, especially DR and DQ, strongly co-occurred, TCR associations were difficult to assign to individual alleles. In this cohort, only TCR beta chains were sequenced, and detectable features were limited by the absence of alpha or paired-chain data. In an earlier analysis of 587 of the donors, most TCR beta V segments appeared in productive rearrangements about 87% or about 30% of the time, broadly matching IMGT annotations. The earlier analysis of around 600 of the donors excluded fewer than 20 rarely observed V segments, including chromosome 9 orphons, because counts were too low. The study gave a list of 150 to 200 TCR beta chains associated with cytomegalovirus. Most TCR sequences were observed very rarely across donors, whereas some public TCRs were present in many individuals. The authors suggested that the approach could potentially be extended to other disease states and immunological phenotypes. For the cohort, immune exposure information was limited to CMV serostatus. Cytomegalovirus status was reported to be diagnosed by the classifier with high specificity and sensitivity in both the original and validation cohorts. Because HLA typing was unavailable for some donors at each locus, only the typed subset was used in association tests. A cluster of highly shared sequence variants was judged likely to be a technical artifact of the sequencing pipeline.

The cohort was made up of 650 to 700 healthy bone marrow donors. Cohort members were all nominally healthy when sampled, although unrecorded immune exposures were likely present. The donor was CMV seropositive and belonged to the group of 250 to 300 seropositive cohort members. Each donor provided a peripheral blood sample, and peripheral blood mononuclear cells were used for TCR beta sequencing. The Qiagen DNeasy Blood Extraction Kit was used to extract genomic DNA from the blood cell samples. The library was generated by the immunoSEQ multiplex PCR assay. A mixture of 60 forward primers for TCR Vbeta segments and 13 reverse primers for TCR Jbeta segments was used in the multiplex PCR. A multiplex PCR assay on genomic DNA amplified the CDR3 region of rearranged TCR beta genes. The amplified TCR beta libraries were sequenced on the Illumina HiSeq System as 87-base-pair reads. The paper's data handling went like this. A later analysis counted about 82 million unique TCR beta chains across the 700 or so repertoires, and 10 million to 11 million of these chains were shared by at least two donors. A nearest-neighbor algorithm error-corrected the raw reads and collapsed the reads into unique sequences, merging closely related sequences to remove PCR and sequencing errors. V, D and J gene segments were assigned by aligning CDR3 sequences to IMGT reference sequences. For a sequence to be retained, at least a six-nucleotide match to both a V gene segment and a J gene segment was required. A rearrangement was called productive if the CDR3 had no stop codons and remained in frame with V and J, and every other rearrangement was called non-productive. CDR3 was defined by IMGT convention, running from the second conserved V-encoded cysteine to the conserved J-encoded phenylalanine. The earlier analysis of 500 to 750 of the donors excluded any sequence lacking an unambiguous match to a single V gene segment. In an earlier analysis of about 590 of the donors, a V segment was called functional when productive rearrangements were above 56.7%, and segregating when the standard deviation between donors exceeded 5%. A statistical classification framework was built for diagnosing cytomegalovirus status from the catalog of TCR beta chain sequences. In a later analysis, TCR nucleotide sequences were compared against IMGT/GENE-DB human TR gene sequences so that V and J genes could be assigned. In a later analysis, CDR3 sequences and most-parsimonious VDJ recombination scenarios were assigned using the TCRdist pipeline. In a later analysis, each TCR beta chain was defined by its CDR3 amino acid sequence together with its V-gene family, and reads without a unique V-gene family were excluded. In a later analysis, some 600 highly shared, low-generation-probability nucleotide sequences were removed to address suspected cross-contamination and a sequencing artifact. A later analysis calculated a clonal expansion index for each public chain from normalized within-repertoire ranks of inferred template counts. In a later analysis, generation probabilities were computed using a VDJ recombination model fitted to out-of-frame rearrangements, and the results were checked against IGoR. Hypergeometric tests were used in a later analysis to score TCR-TCR, TCR-HLA and TCR-CMV co-occurrence, with a repertoire-size bias correction applied to the TCR pairs. A later analysis estimated false discovery rates by permuting HLA or CMV assignments 20 times. In a later analysis, co-occurring TCRs were grouped with DBSCAN, and TCRdist sequence similarity was added when clustering was performed within HLA-allele-positive subsets. For co-occurrence clustering, repertoires with fewer than 30,000 or more than 120,000 public chains were excluded, along with about five repertoires with anomalous nucleotide sharing. TCRdb re-hosts the immuneACCESS table, in-frame sequences only. Its copies lack some clones; in the studies checked, an unresolved V gene accounts for under half of them, and the cause for the rest is not known. That table gives V, J and clone size, and the DNA gave D and trimming. A total of under 170,000 clones appear in this sample, 55% to 70% of them only once. The ten largest clones represent about 7.1% of the sample.

The germline V gene (reference sequence) gives CDR1 as LNHDA and CDR2 as SQIVND. Including cysteine and phenylalanine, the CDR3 has 15 amino acids. The sequence is cut down to CDR3 DNA, 45 bases in frame from base 1. V lost 1 base and J lost 4 bases; the stretch between them is 11 bases long. Material: PBMCs. This sequence uses TRBV19 and TRBJ1-5; the D gene is perhaps TRBD1, from 6 matching bases. The sequence was obtained from a woman aged 55-75 years in good health and CMV-seropositive. At the DNA level, the sequence is TGTGCCAGTAGTATAGCTTCAGGGGAGAATCAGCCCCAGCATTTT. Protein translation: CASSIASGENQPQHF.